One and the same sample provided the 10 T cell receptor beta chains below, sequenced in a study of cytomegalovirus exposure and HLA in healthy donors. The study ran its PCR with 60 Vbeta and 13 Jbeta primers. Profiling relied on immunoSEQ multiplex PCR, and the TCRdb table lists in-frame clones only, not all of them. The repertoire has 130,000 to 150,000 clones, 72% of them found once; the top ten carry 2% to 2.5%. The sample consisted of PBMCs. The source is a man aged 35 to 55 in good health and CMV-seronegative.

This sequence joins TRBV5-4 and TRBJ2-7; TRBD2 is a possible D gene (5 bases). Germline V CDR1 and CDR2: SGHNT, YYREEE (reference sequence). The ends were cut back, 1 base at V and 0 bases at J, with 11 bases in the middle. This CDR3 has 15 residues. The DNA for the CDR3 is TGTGCCAGCAGCTTGACCAGCGGCCTCTCCTACGAGCAGTACTTC. Translated: CASSLTSGLSYEQYF.

J is TRBJ2-7 and V is TRBV18; no clear D. From germline, CDR1 is KGHSH and CDR2 LQKENI. V lost 0 bases and J 2 bases, leaving 5 bases between the germline ends. This CDR3 spans 13 amino acids. The CDR3 coding sequence is TGTGCCAGCTCACCACCAGAGACCTACGAGCAGTACTTC. Translating gives CASSPPETYEQYF.

The rearrangement links TRBV7-2 to TRBJ2-1, with 7 bases that match TRBD2. V lost 0 bases and J lost 5; bases outside the gene matches: 4. The CDR3 is made up of 15 amino acids. Germline CDR1 SGHTA, CDR2 FQGNSA. The CDR3 region is CASSLAGGPHNEQFF. DNA for the CDR3: TGTGCCAGCAGCTTAGCGGGAGGGCCCCACAATGAGCAGTTCTTC.

The DNA for the CDR3 is TGTGCCAGCAGCTTAAGGGGGAACACCGGGGAGCTGTTTTTT. Translating gives CASSLRGNTGELFF. The chain carries TRBV11-3 and TRBJ2-2; weak D call: TRBD1 (5 bases). CDR1 and CDR2 (germline): SGHNT, YENEEA. The germline V and J ends were trimmed by 2 bases and 1 base, with 5 bases remaining between them. The CDR3 runs 14 residues.

In DNA, the CDR3 is TGTGCCACCAGCGACCCGGGACTAGCGAAAATGGAATTCTTC. It translates to CATSDPGLAKMEFF. The chain links TRBV15 to TRBJ2-1; 10 positions agree with TRBD2. The CDR3 consists of 14 residues. The J segment lost 16 bases and the V segment lost 5 bases, leaving 14 bases of the junction unmatched. The germline gives CDR1 LNHNV, CDR2 YYDKDF (reference sequence). Combining the CDR3 with reference TRBV15 and TRBJ2-1 gives the whole variable domain DAMVIQNPRYQVTQFGKPVTLSCSQTLNHNVMYWYQQKSSQAPKLLFHYYDKDFNNEADTPDNFQSRRPNTSFCFLDIRSPGLGDTAMYLCATSDPGLAKMEFFGPGTRLTVL.

This rearrangement joins TRBV18 to TRBJ1-1; D possibly corresponds to TRBD1 (5 bases). The CDR3 is 17 residues long. The germline V and J ends were trimmed by 0 bases and 5 bases, with 19 bases remaining between them. Germline loops: CDR1 KGHSH, CDR2 LQKENI. The CDR3 region is CASSPPLGSLGGTEAFF. In nucleotides, the CDR3 is TGTGCCAGCTCACCACCTCTAGGCTCGCTTGGGGGGACTGAAGCTTTCTTT.

CDR3 residues: CASSIVAGGTNEQFF. In nucleotides, the CDR3 is TGTGCCAGTAGTATAGTAGCGGGGGGGACCAATGAGCAGTTCTTC. The chain joins TRBV19 to TRBJ2-1; 11 bases fit TRBD2. The length of the CDR3 is 15 residues. CDR1 is LNHDA and CDR2 is SQIVND in the germline V gene (reference sequence). V gave up 1 base and J gave up 6 bases; unmatched junction bases: 2.

The chain combines TRBV5-6 with TRBJ1-1; D remains unclear. Germline V lookup: CDR1 SGHDT, CDR2 YYEEEE. CDR3 length: 14 amino acids. Deletions cut 4 bases from V and 0 bases from J, with 10 bases between. In DNA, the CDR3 is TGTGCCAGCAGCCCTTGGACTGTGAACACTGAAGCTTTCTTT. This codes for CASSPWTVNTEAFF.

This clone was seen a few times. The V call is TRBV15, the J call TRBJ2-6; a weak D match, TRBD2 (5 bases). Germline V gene data show CDR1 as LNHNV and CDR2 as YYDKDF (reference sequence). Deletions cut 9 bases from V and 0 bases from J, with 18 bases between. The CDR3 runs 17 residues. The CDR3 is CATAPASSSSGANVLTF. CDR3 DNA: TGTGCCACGGCCCCGGCTAGCTCCTCCTCTGGGGCCAACGTCCTGACTTTC. The full variable domain, rest sourced from reference TRBV15 and TRBJ2-6, is DAMVIQNPRYQVTQFGKPVTLSCSQTLNHNVMYWYQQKSSQAPKLLFHYYDKDFNNEADTPDNFQSRRPNTSFCFLDIRSPGLGDTAMYLCATAPASSSSGANVLTFGAGSRLTVL.

CDR3 region: CATSTEPRSKNIQYF. The CDR3 region has the DNA TGTGCCACCAGCACGGAGCCCCGGTCCAAAAACATTCAGTACTTC. This chain connects TRBV15 to TRBJ2-4; D call uncertain. The CDR3 sequence is 15 residues long. Germline CDR1 is LNHNV and CDR2 is YYDKDF (reference sequence). V lost 4 bases, J lost 2 bases, and 12 bases lay in between.